This section outlines one T cell receptor (beta chain) sequence together with its context. Its antigen is unknown. Clones were sequenced by immunoSEQ multiplex PCR, and TCRdb holds only the in-frame ones, with some missing. The sample has about 21,000 clones; about 88% are singletons. The source of the sample is a study of PD-1 blockade in classical Hodgkin lymphoma. Study results and caveats: The authors excluded patients who started nivolumab under 1 year after ASCT.

Trimming removed 5 bases at V and 0 bases at J, with 9 bases between. CDR1 and CDR2 (germline): SGDLS, YYNGEE. CDR3 length: 15 residues. Time point meaning: cycle 4 day 1 (C4D1), after 6 weeks of nivolumab. Each patient's relapse followed autologous stem cell transplantation, and brentuximab vedotin exposure varied. Thawed PBMCs were subjected to magnetic negative selection, which yielded isolated CD8+ T cells. Best responses fell into complete response, partial response or progressive disease. The chain links TRBV9 to TRBJ1-6; tentative D call: TRBD1 (5 bases). This receptor was obtained from a human donor with classical Hodgkin lymphoma. The specimen was CD8+ T cells from blood, collected before the fourth cycle of nivolumab. Here the CDR3 DNA reads TGTGCCAGCAGTCCTGACAGCTCCTATAATTCACCCCTCCACTTT. Residues: CASSPDSSYNSPLHF. The full variable domain, its missing parts supplied by reference TRBV9 and TRBJ1-6, is DSGVTQTPKHLITATGQRVTLRCSPRSGDLSVYWYQQSLDQGLQFLIQYYNGEERAKGNILERFSAQQFPDLHSELNLSSLELGDSALYFCASSPDSSYNSPLHFGNGTRLTVT.